The entry that follows covers one T cell receptor beta chain sequence. Its antigen remains unidentified. The data were taken from a study of post-analysis software for immune sequencing data. The overall study: The study covered relapsing-remitting, secondary progressive and progressive-relapsing courses of multiple sclerosis. Overall study findings and caveats: When the samples were clustered directly with F measure, those that had been prepared in the same batch showed strong co-clustering. Compared against controls, patients with multiple sclerosis displayed significantly lower normalized Chao1 diversity.

The library was made from cDNA and included unique molecular identifiers. Input amounts of roughly 0.9 to 10 million T cells were used. These gave roughly 500,000 cDNA molecules, so each molecule approximated one T cell. TCRdb itself ran the PCR reads through MiXCR, one entry per CDR3 protein. This sample has roughly 650,000 distinct CDR3 sequences; around 60% occur once, and the top ten carry approximately 11%. This sequence originates from a girl aged 2-10 years with multiple sclerosis. The sequencing input was blood.

CDR3 DNA: TGTGCCATCAGTGAGTCGCTACTAGCGGGAGGTATAGCCCGCGAGCAGTACTTC. This sequence encodes CAISESLLAGGIAREQYF. V and J are TRBV10-3 and TRBJ2-5; 12 bases map to TRBD2. The DNA end is more similar to TRBJ2-7, so the J call may be wrong. This CDR3 has 18 amino acids. CDR1 and CDR2 (germline): ENHRY, SYGVKD.